Each of the 27 T cell receptor beta chains below was sequenced from the same sample in a study of Ad26.COV2.S vaccination and SARS-CoV-2 variants. Profiled with immunoSEQ multiplex PCR; TCRdb holds only in-frame clones, not every one. The table has 400,000 to 500,000 clones, around 87% seen once. Stated treatment: around 19 received Ad26.COV2.S at low or high dose, single or two shots; about 5 received placebo; per-sample allocation not given. Samples analyzed were those drawn on day 63 after the first vaccine or placebo injection. The starting material was peripheral blood, obtained in a trial of Ad26.COV2.S vaccine versus placebo. All receptors come from a person between 18 and 65 years old who received the Ad26.COV2.S COVID-19 vaccine or a placebo.

The J gene is TRBJ1-1, the V gene TRBV18; D gene ambiguous. Germline CDR1 KGHSH, CDR2 LQKENI. Trimming left V 2 bases short and J 6 bases short, with 13 bases between. This CDR3 is built from 14 residues. The CDR3 region has the DNA TGTGCCAGCTCACCAACAGCCGGCGCTTCTGAAGCTTTCTTT. Translating gives CASSPTAGASEAFF.

This chain joins TRBV28 and TRBJ1-2; D perhaps matches TRBD1 (5 bases). This CDR3 has 18 residues. The germline V gene encodes CDR1 MDHEN and CDR2 SYDVKM. Trimming removed 10 bases at V and 4 bases at J, with 31 bases between. The chain's CDR3 is CATETLGTGPQGGYGYTF. Written as DNA, the CDR3 is TGTGCCACCGAAACCCTAGGAACCGGTCCGCAGGGCGGCTATGGCTACACCTTC.

This clone occurred a few times. V usage is TRBV7-8 and J usage is TRBJ1-2, with a weak D call TRBD1 (5 bases). The germline gives CDR1 SGHVS, CDR2 FQNEAQ. V was shortened by 5 bases and J by 3 bases, with 7 bases between the two germline ends. This CDR3 is 12 amino acids long. CDR3 sequence: CASSLTDYGYTF. Here the CDR3 DNA reads TGTGCCAGCAGCCTGACAGACTATGGCTACACCTTC. The whole variable domain, filled in from reference TRBV7-8 and TRBJ1-2, reads GAGVSQSPRYKVAKRGQDVALRCDPISGHVSLFWYQQALGQGPEFLTYFQNEAQLDKSGLPSDRFFAERPEGSVSTLKIQRTQQEDSAVYLCASSLTDYGYTFGSGTRLTVV.

This sequence joins TRBV19 and TRBJ2-3, with D hard to call. Per the germline V gene, CDR1 is LNHDA and CDR2 is SQIVND (reference sequence). This CDR3 has 15 residues. V lost 1 base, J lost 4 bases, and 12 bases lay in between. The CDR3 spells CASSIGDLGSDTQYF. The CDR3 nucleotides are TGTGCCAGTAGTATAGGGGATCTCGGATCAGATACGCAGTATTTT.

The V gene is TRBV19, the J gene TRBJ2-4; no reliable D call. The CDR3 runs to 14 residues. V was trimmed by 6 bases and J by 3 bases, leaving 12 bases between them. Per the germline V gene, CDR1 is LNHDA and CDR2 is SQIVND (reference sequence). The CDR3 DNA reads as TGTGCCAGTAGCAGTCCCATGGGCAAAAACATTCAGTACTTC. This sequence encodes CASSSPMGKNIQYF.

The V gene is TRBV6-6, the J gene TRBJ2-3; the D is unclear. Germline CDR1 MNHNY, CDR2 SVGAGI (reference sequence). The CDR3 spans 12 residues. Trimming pared 7 bases from V and 5 bases from J, leaving 10 bases between. CDR3 sequence: CASTGLGDTQYF. DNA for the CDR3: TGTGCCAGCACAGGTCTTGGAGATACGCAGTATTTT.

The chain has TRBV10-3 and TRBJ1-5; D is possibly TRBD1 (5 bases). In germline, CDR1 is ENHRY, CDR2 SYGVKD. This CDR3 is 15 amino acids long. V was cut by 6 bases and J by 0 bases, with 12 bases left in between. Here the CDR3 DNA reads TGTGCCATCAGCCCCGGGACCGATAGCAATCAGCCCCAGCATTTT. It encodes CAISPGTDSNQPQHF.

As to this clone: The sample contains more than one DNA sequence encoding this CDR3. The CDR3 reads CAWSPGGSPLHF. CDR3 in DNA: TGTGCCTGGAGTCCGGGTGGTTCACCCCTCCACTTT. The genes are TRBV30 and TRBJ1-6; D not certain. Germline lookup yields CDR1 GTSNPN and CDR2 SVGIG (reference sequence). V dropped 2 bases and J dropped 9 bases, with 8 bases sitting between them. CDR3 length equals 12 residues.

This chain uses TRBV19 with TRBJ2-2, with TRBD1 identical over 7 bases. After removal of 6 bases from V and 3 bases from J, the junction contained 10 bases not matched to a gene. From germline, CDR1 is LNHDA and CDR2 SQIVND (reference sequence). This CDR3 is built from 16 residues. The CDR3 sequence: CASSRRGTRDTGELFF. CDR3 bases: TGTGCCAGTAGCCGCAGGGGGACCCGAGACACCGGGGAGCTGTTTTTT.

The gene calls are TRBV9 and TRBJ1-4, with 7 bases that match TRBD1. The J segment lost 8 bases and the V segment lost 5 bases, leaving 3 bases of the junction unmatched. The CDR3 is 12 residues long. CDR1 is SGDLS, CDR2 YYNGEE, per germline. The CDR3 here is CASRQQGEKLFF. The CDR3 DNA reads as TGTGCCAGCAGGCAACAGGGGGAAAAACTGTTTTTT.

This clone is a singleton in its sample. CDR3 loop: CATSDVIRSQETQYF. As DNA, the CDR3 is TGTGCCACCAGTGATGTTATCAGGTCGCAAGAGACCCAGTACTTC. The genes are TRBV24-1 and TRBJ2-5; D unclear. CDR1 and CDR2 from the germline V gene are KGHDR and SFDVKD. The CDR3 spans 15 residues. V dropped 3 bases and J dropped 2 bases, with 12 bases sitting between them.

This sequence joins TRBV29-1 and TRBJ2-4, with 9 bases aligning to TRBD1. This CDR3 has 13 amino acids. V lost 6 bases and J lost 6; bases outside the gene matches: 6. The germline V gene has CDR1 SQVTM and CDR2 ANQGSEA. Here the CDR3 reads CSVPGTGTNIQYF. The CDR3, as DNA: TGCAGCGTCCCGGGGACAGGGACAAACATTCAGTACTTC.

The V and J genes are TRBV10-1 and TRBJ1-5; D perhaps matches TRBD1 (5 bases). Germline-derived CDR1 and CDR2 are WNHNN and SYGVQD (reference sequence). Trimming took off 5 bases at V and 2 bases at J, with 13 bases between the two ends. This CDR3 comprises 15 residues. CDR3 bases: TGCGCCAGCAGTCCAGGGCTGTGTGGCAATCAGCCCCAGCATTTT. It specifies CASSPGLCGNQPQHF.

CDR3 sequence reads: CASRGRDTGGETQYF. The CDR3 DNA reads as TGTGCCAGCAGAGGACGGGACACCGGAGGGGAGACCCAGTACTTC. The chain links TRBV7-2 to TRBJ2-5, with D perhaps TRBD1 or TRBD2 (6 bases each). Germline assignment: CDR1 SGHTA and CDR2 FQGNSA. CDR3 size: 15 residues. The V end lost 6 bases, the J end lost 5 bases, and 19 bases lay between the germline ends.

This clone was recorded only once. The chain carries TRBV2 and TRBJ2-7; D possibly corresponds to TRBD2 (6 bases). The germline CDR1 and CDR2 sequences are SNHLY and FYNNEI. CDR3 length: 16 amino acids. V gave up 3 bases and J gave up 4 bases, with 19 bases separating them. The CDR3 spells CASSEVWVGAGYEQYF. In nucleotides, the CDR3 is TGTGCCAGCAGTGAGGTGTGGGTTGGGGCGGGGTACGAGCAGTACTTC.

This chain links TRBV3-1 (or the pseudogene TRBV3-2) with TRBJ2-1, with 11 bases lining up with TRBD2. J gave up 5 bases and V 5 bases, and 8 bases lay outside the gene matches. CDR1 is LGHDT and CDR2 is YNNKEL in the germline V gene (reference sequence). This CDR3 comprises 16 residues. DNA for the CDR3: TGTGCCAGCAGCAGTTTAGGACTAGCGGGCCACAATGAGCAGTTCTTC. Amino acid sequence: CASSSLGLAGHNEQFF.

This clone was observed a handful of times. The rearrangement links TRBV19 to TRBJ1-1, with D unclear. The CDR3 has 14 residues. In germline, CDR1 is LNHDA, CDR2 SQIVND (reference sequence). Trimming cost V 0 bases and J 4 bases, with 9 bases left between them. The CDR3 is CASSIDHWGTEAFF. In nucleotides, the CDR3 is TGTGCCAGTAGTATAGATCACTGGGGCACTGAAGCTTTCTTT.

This clone occurred many times. The J gene is TRBJ2-3, the V gene TRBV6-2 or TRBV6-3; tentatively, D is TRBD1 (5 bases). V was pared by 0 bases and J by 1 base, with 11 bases between. Germline CDR1 is MNHEY and CDR2 is SVGEGT. The CDR3 sequence is 16 residues long. In DNA, the CDR3 is TGTGCCAGCAGTTACTCGCTGGGGCGCGGCACAGATACGCAGTATTTT. The encoded protein is CASSYSLGRGTDTQYF.

J is TRBJ1-5 and V is TRBV5-1; 10 bases match TRBD1. The ends lost 5 bases at V and 5 bases at J; junction bases unmatched: 7. The CDR3 has 15 residues. Per the germline V gene, CDR1 is SGHRS and CDR2 is YFSETQ. The CDR3 here is CASSYGTGEDQPQHF. As DNA, the CDR3 is TGCGCCAGCAGTTACGGGACAGGGGAGGATCAGCCCCAGCATTTT.

V usage is TRBV27 and J usage is TRBJ2-7; no definite D call. The CDR3 consists of 16 residues. The germline gives CDR1 MNHEY, CDR2 SMNVEV (reference sequence). Deletions cut 4 bases from V and 3 bases from J, with 19 bases between. The CDR3 nucleotides are TGTGCCAGCAGTTCGTGGGGATCCGGACCGTACTACGAGCAGTACTTC. This translates into CASSSWGSGPYYEQYF.

This clone is a singleton in its sample. V gene TRBV12-3 or TRBV12-4 combines with J gene TRBJ1-5; maybe TRBD1 (6 bases). With 7 bases removed from V and 7 bases from J, the gap between germline ends came to 14 bases. The CDR3 has 13 residues. The chain's CDR3 is CASKRGMGQPQHF. The CDR3 nucleotides read TGTGCCAGCAAAAGGGGGATGGGACAGCCCCAGCATTTT.

The rearrangement joins TRBV19 to TRBJ2-1; the match to TRBD1 covers 7 bases. Germline CDR1 and CDR2: LNHDA and SQIVND (reference sequence). The CDR3 runs to 15 residues. J gave up 0 bases and V 3 bases, and 2 bases lay outside the gene matches. The CDR3 bases are TGTGCCAGTAGTATGACAGGGATCTCCTACAATGAGCAGTTCTTC. It translates to CASSMTGISYNEQFF.

This clone was recorded only once. V is TRBV25-1 and J is TRBJ2-7, with D possibly being TRBD1 (5 bases). Trimming took off 5 bases at V and 3 bases at J, with 11 bases between the two ends. CDR1 is MGHDK and CDR2 is SYGVNS in the germline V gene. There are 13 residues in the CDR3. The CDR3 bases are TGTGCCAGCAGTAGTGACAGACACTACGAGCAGTACTTC. It codes for CASSSDRHYEQYF.

This clone was detected a few times. The CDR3 region has the DNA TGTGCCAGCAGTCCCCAGTACAATGAGCAGTTCTTC. Translation gives CASSPQYNEQFF. The chain carries TRBV12-3 or TRBV12-4 and TRBJ2-1; D not certain. Trimming left V 5 bases short and J 4 bases short, with 6 bases between. There are 12 residues in the CDR3.

This clone was counted between two and nine times. The chain is built from TRBV7-9 and TRBJ2-3; TRBD2 agrees at 10 bases. The CDR3 totals 16 residues. Germline loops: CDR1 SEHNR, CDR2 FQNEAQ (reference sequence). V lost 5 bases to trimming and J lost 6 bases; unmatched junction nucleotides: 11. This chain's CDR3 is CASSPSLAGAGDTQYF. The DNA of the CDR3 is TGTGCCAGCAGCCCGTCCCTAGCGGGGGCCGGGGATACGCAGTATTTT.

This chain joins TRBV7-9 and TRBJ1-2; 7 nucleotides agree with TRBD1. The J segment lost 7 bases and the V segment lost 5 bases, leaving 4 bases of the junction unmatched. Germline values: CDR1 SEHNR, CDR2 FQNEAQ (reference sequence). The CDR3 runs to 12 residues. The DNA of the CDR3 is TGTGCCAGCAGCGACAGGGTGGGTGGCTACACCTTC. It codes for CASSDRVGGYTF.

This clone was seen a single time. The sample has other DNA sequences that encode this CDR3 too. The DNA for the CDR3 is TGTGCCAGCAGCTTAGGGGTGTCATACGAGCAGTACTTC. The encoded protein is CASSLGVSYEQYF. V usage is TRBV11-3 and J usage is TRBJ2-7; D ambiguous. The ends were cut back, 1 base at V and 4 bases at J, with 8 bases in the middle. The CDR3 has 13 amino acids. CDR1 is SGHNT and CDR2 is YENEEA in the germline V gene.